Presented here are 17 T cell receptor beta chains from one specimen sequenced in a study of cytomegalovirus exposure and HLA in healthy donors. A multiplex PCR was run with 60 Vbeta primers and 13 Jbeta primers. Only in-frame clones appear in the TCRdb table, and some are missing; sequencing was by immunoSEQ multiplex PCR. This table holds approximately 150,000 clones, around 77% found once. Sequenced input: PBMCs. Every receptor here comes from a man in his thirties or forties in good health and CMV-seropositive.

The chain joins TRBV9 to TRBJ1-4; D remains unclear. V was shortened by 3 bases and J by 8 bases, with 17 bases between the two germline ends. The CDR3 loop spans 15 amino acids. Germline lookup yields CDR1 SGDLS and CDR2 YYNGEE. Here the CDR3 DNA reads TGTGCCAGCAGCGCGGCGGAATCTGGGAGGGAAAAACTGTTTTTT. The encoded protein is CASSAAESGREKLFF. Drawing the rest from reference TRBV9 and TRBJ1-4, the complete variable domain is DSGVTQTPKHLITATGQRVTLRCSPRSGDLSVYWYQQSLDQGLQFLIQYYNGEERAKGNILERFSAQQFPDLHSELNLSSLELGDSALYFCASSAAESGREKLFFGSGTQLSVL.

The CDR3 DNA follows: TGTGCCAGCAGTGATCCACCCAGCGATCAGCCCCAGCATTTT. It specifies CASSDPPSDQPQHF. V gene TRBV25-1 combines with J gene TRBJ1-5; D uncertain. The germline V gene has CDR1 MGHDK and CDR2 SYGVNS. Trimming pared 3 bases from V and 5 bases from J, leaving 11 bases between. The length of the CDR3 is 14 residues.

The chain has TRBV5-6 and TRBJ1-1; possibly TRBD1 for D (6 bases). The CDR3 spans 14 residues. In germline, CDR1 is SGHDT, CDR2 YYEEEE. V was pared by 1 base and J by 5 bases, with 12 bases between. This CDR3 reads CASSLMGAETEAFF. In nucleotides, the CDR3 is TGTGCCAGCAGCTTGATGGGGGCTGAGACTGAAGCTTTCTTT. Full variable domain (missing parts from reference TRBV5-6 and TRBJ1-1): DAGVTQSPTHLIKTRGQQVTLRCSPKSGHDTVSWYQQALGQGPQFIFQYYEEEERQRGNFPDRFSGHQFPNYSSELNVNALLLGDSALYLCASSLMGAETEAFFGQGTRLTVV.

On this clone: Other DNA sequences within the sample encode an identical CDR3. This chain links TRBV28 with TRBJ1-2; no firm D call. CDR3 length equals 14 residues. The germline V gene has CDR1 MDHEN and CDR2 SYDVKM. Trimming removed 6 bases from V and 3 bases from J, with 14 bases in between. DNA of the CDR3: TGTGCCAGCAGCAGCGGACCCGGGGACTATGGCTACACCTTC. This encodes CASSSGPGDYGYTF.

This chain connects TRBV6-5 to TRBJ2-2; 9 bases are a match to TRBD1. The J segment lost 6 bases and the V segment lost 6 bases, leaving 2 bases of the junction unmatched. Germline V CDR1 and CDR2: MNHEY, SVGAGI. The CDR3 totals 13 residues. CDR3 in amino acids: CASRRQGAGELFF. The CDR3 nucleotides read TGTGCCAGCAGACGACAGGGGGCCGGGGAGCTGTTTTTT.

The chain employs TRBV28 and TRBJ2-1, with 12 bases aligning to TRBD1. Trimming removed 5 bases from V and 6 bases from J; junction bases left unmatched: 5. Germline lookup yields CDR1 MDHEN and CDR2 SYDVKM. The CDR3 extends over 15 amino acids. The CDR3 protein is CASSRPGQGANEQFF. The CDR3 DNA is TGTGCCAGCAGTCGTCCGGGACAGGGGGCCAATGAGCAGTTCTTC.

The CDR3 is CASTRRGPDEKLFF. The CDR3 DNA follows: TGTGCCAGCACTCGGAGGGGGCCGGATGAAAAACTGTTTTTT. This chain joins TRBV27 and TRBJ1-4; 7 bases are a match to TRBD1. V lost 7 bases and J lost 6; bases outside the gene matches: 8. Germline V CDR1 and CDR2: MNHEY, SMNVEV (reference sequence). This CDR3 is 14 amino acids long.

The chain combines TRBV7-3 with TRBJ2-3; 8 bases agree with TRBD2. The J segment lost 4 bases and the V segment lost 0 bases, leaving 3 bases of the junction unmatched. Looked up from germline, CDR1 is SGHTA and CDR2 is FQGTGA. This CDR3 region has 15 residues. The CDR3: CASSLTRGGSDTQYF. CDR3 nucleotides: TGTGCCAGCAGCTTAACCCGGGGGGGTTCAGATACGCAGTATTTT.

In its sample, this clone was seen once. The chain employs TRBV5-1 and TRBJ2-3; 11 nucleotides agree with TRBD2. Trimming removed 2 bases from V and 8 bases from J; junction bases left unmatched: 7. The CDR3 is made up of 15 amino acids. In germline, CDR1 is SGHRS, CDR2 YFSETQ. The CDR3, as DNA: TGCGCCAGCAGCTTAATAGCGGGGGGGCCAGGTACGCAGTATTTT. It specifies CASSLIAGGPGTQYF.

The chain has TRBV21-1 and TRBJ1-6; the table's D call, TRBD1, has no DNA check behind it. TRBV21-1 is designated a pseudogene. This CDR3 contains 18 residues. The CDR3 loop reads CASSRPELRGLCDSPLHF. CDR3 coding DNA: TGTGCCAGCAGCCGCCCTGAATTAAGGGGGCTCTGTGATTCACCCCTCCACTTT.

The genes are TRBV9 and TRBJ2-5; 10 bases match TRBD2. V shed 2 bases, J shed 5 bases, and the junction held 6 bases outside the gene matches. Germline V lookup: CDR1 SGDLS, CDR2 YYNGEE. This CDR3 is 15 amino acids long. The DNA of the CDR3 is TGTGCCAGCAGCGTCGGAGCGGGGGGGCCGGAGACCCAGTACTTC. Translation: CASSVGAGGPETQYF.

The chain carries TRBV4-1 and TRBJ2-7, with 7 nucleotides matching TRBD2. V shed 6 bases, J shed 2 bases, and the junction held 10 bases outside the gene matches. The CDR3 sequence is 15 residues long. Germline CDR1 MGHRA, CDR2 YSYEKL. The CDR3 region has the DNA TGCGCCAGCAGTCCTATACGGGGGGTTACCTACGAGCAGTACTTC. The encoded protein is CASSPIRGVTYEQYF.

The CDR3 bases are TGTGCCAGCAGCTTAGGGCCAGGGGAGACCCAGTACTTC. Its translation is CASSLGPGETQYF. This chain links TRBV13 with TRBJ2-5; possibly TRBD1 for D (5 bases). Trimming stripped 0 bases from V and 5 bases from J, with 7 bases between. The CDR3 runs to 13 residues. CDR1 and CDR2 from the germline V gene are PRHDT and FYEKMQ (reference sequence). The variable domain in full, completed from reference TRBV13 and TRBJ2-5, reads AAGVIQSPRHLIKEKRETATLKCYPIPRHDTVYWYQQGPGQDPQFLISFYEKMQSDKGSIPDRFSAQQFSDYHSELNMSSLELGDSALYFCASSLGPGETQYFGPGTRLLVL.

The chain is built from TRBV2 and TRBJ1-1; D ambiguous. This CDR3 has 13 amino acids. With 7 bases removed from V and 0 bases from J, the gap between germline ends came to 9 bases. The germline gives CDR1 SNHLY, CDR2 FYNNEI. CDR3 sequence: CASTRLMNTEAFF. The CDR3 DNA is TGTGCCAGCACCCGACTAATGAACACTGAAGCTTTCTTT.

This clone was found once. The chain uses TRBV7-3 and TRBJ2-3; D gene unclear. The CDR3 spans 14 residues. In germline, CDR1 is SGHTA, CDR2 FQGTGA. The V end was cut by 5 bases, the J end by 2 bases, with 11 bases between. CDR3 sequence (DNA): TGTGCCAGCAGCCGCGGATCATTCACAGATACGCAGTATTTT. Protein: CASSRGSFTDTQYF. Supplemented by reference TRBV7-3 and TRBJ2-3, the full variable domain reads GAGVSQTPSNKVTEKGKYVELRCDPISGHTALYWYRQSLGQGPEFLIYFQGTGAADDSGLPNDRFFAVRPEGSVSTLKIQRTERGDSAVYLCASSRGSFTDTQYFGPGTRLTVL.

The chain employs TRBV5-4 and TRBJ1-6, with 8 bases matching TRBD1. The CDR3 contains 14 residues. V lost 4 bases and J lost 10; bases outside the gene matches: 7. The germline gives CDR1 SGHNT, CDR2 YYREEE (reference sequence). The CDR3 here is CASSGRDRTSPLHF. The DNA of the CDR3 is TGTGCCAGCAGCGGCCGGGACAGGACCTCACCCCTCCACTTT. Together with reference TRBV5-4 and TRBJ1-6, the CDR3 gives the full variable domain: ETGVTQSPTHLIKTRGQQVTLRCSSQSGHNTVSWYQQALGQGPQFIFQYYREEENGRGNFPPRFSGLQFPNYSSELNVNALELDDSALYLCASSGRDRTSPLHFGNGTRLTVT.

V and J are TRBV9 and TRBJ2-1, with TRBD2 matching over 8 bases. The CDR3 extends over 15 amino acids. CDR1 and CDR2 from the germline V gene are SGDLS and YYNGEE. The V segment lost 4 bases and the J segment 5 bases; nucleotides outside the gene matches: 8. CDR3 protein: CASSPTVSGNNEQFF. CDR3 DNA: TGTGCCAGCAGCCCCACGGTTAGCGGGAACAATGAGCAGTTCTTC. Full variable domain (missing parts from reference TRBV9 and TRBJ2-1): DSGVTQTPKHLITATGQRVTLRCSPRSGDLSVYWYQQSLDQGLQFLIQYYNGEERAKGNILERFSAQQFPDLHSELNLSSLELGDSALYFCASSPTVSGNNEQFFGPGTRLTVL.